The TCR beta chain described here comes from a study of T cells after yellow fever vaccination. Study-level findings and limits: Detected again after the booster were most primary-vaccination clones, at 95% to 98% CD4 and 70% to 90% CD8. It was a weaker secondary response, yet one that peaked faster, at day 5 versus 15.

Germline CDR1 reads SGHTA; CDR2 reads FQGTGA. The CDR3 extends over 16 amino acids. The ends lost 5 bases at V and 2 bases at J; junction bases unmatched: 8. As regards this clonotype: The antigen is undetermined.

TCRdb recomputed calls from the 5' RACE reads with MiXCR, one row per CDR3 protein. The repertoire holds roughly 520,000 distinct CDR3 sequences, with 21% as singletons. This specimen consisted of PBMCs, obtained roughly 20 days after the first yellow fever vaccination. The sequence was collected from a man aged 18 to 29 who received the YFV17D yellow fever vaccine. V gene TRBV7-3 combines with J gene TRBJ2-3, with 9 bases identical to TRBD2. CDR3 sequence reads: CASSRNRGGATDTQYF. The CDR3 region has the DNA TGTGCCAGCAGCCGAAACCGCGGGGGGGCCACAGATACGCAGTATTTT.